This T cell receptor beta chain was identified in a study of T cell responses to AZD1222 COVID-19 vaccine (dated by TCRdb to about 2021). At the level of the whole study: AZD1222 recipients with second doses at about 4 weeks or about 12 weeks were pooled, because spike-specific TCR depth and breadth did not differ between schedules. A total of 233 trial participants underwent TCR sequencing, of whom about 200 had received two doses of AZD1222 and 26 had received two doses of the MenACWY control vaccine. Trial participants were enrolled by age into 18-55, 56-69 and 70-plus year subgroups, with roughly 160, 29 and 62 TCR-sequenced participants respectively.

The CDR3 regions of human TCRbeta chains were analyzed by immunosequencing. In the authors' own workflow: TCRs in the repertoires were matched against a reference library of SARS-CoV-2-specific TCRs that had been generated with the MIRA antigen-specificity platform. Breadth meant the fraction of unique TCRs that were SARS-CoV-2-associated, whereas depth meant the fraction of total T cells that were SARS-CoV-2-associated. Using the MIRA data, each spike-specific TCR was assigned both to the spike region to which the TCR was reactive and to a CD4 or CD8 class. Log10-transformed breadth and depth values were compared by one-way ANOVA with Sidak's multiple comparisons tests. TCRdb limited this immuneACCESS table to in-frame rearrangements with V and J called. A share of clones is missing; checked studies link under half to unresolved V genes, and the rest is unexplained. V, J and clone size derive from that table, while D and trimming were established from the DNA sequence. This sample holds roughly 150,000 clones; about nine tenths were observed only once. 1.5% to 2% of the sample lies in the top ten.

Overall study results and their limits: Participants were mostly white British and included more females than males, and it was suggested by the authors that clonal diversity may have been underestimated. Because no day 14 peak-response samples were available, repertoires were characterized only after the peak T cell response. Reportedly, almost half of the unique spike-specific TCRs recognized epitopes lying outside the regions that are mutated in the B.1.351 and B.1.1.7 variants. Only six AZD1222 recipients were SARS-CoV-2 seropositive at baseline, limiting conclusions about previously exposed vaccinees. After two AZD1222 doses, spike-specific TCR breadth and depth were significantly higher than at day 0 and than in MenACWY recipients. The whole spike protein was spanned by vaccine-associated CD4 TCRs, and dominant responses were seen in regions 160-218 and 743-854. The 56-69-year group was small, and its depth increase did not reach significance, likely because of low power.

This sample's time point label indicates: baseline before first vaccination. Vaccinee samples came from UK trials COV001 and COV002, including a single-blind randomized controlled phase 2/3 trial of AZD1222 (ChAdOx1 nCoV-19) in healthy adults. For TCRbeta chain sequencing, PBMC samples were collected from trial participants at day 0 and at day 28 after the second dose. Looking up the germline V gene yields CDR1 KGHDR and CDR2 SFDVKD. V sheds 9 bases and J sheds 6 bases, leaving 11 bases between their ends. Including the terminal cysteine and phenylalanine, the CDR3 comprises 11 residues. Of the read, only the CDR3 DNA is kept; its 33 bases are in frame from base 1. In the case of this clone: Its antigen is not yet known. Per-base quality was not reported, and no clone a single base away is much larger than it.

The rearrangement combines TRBV24-1 with TRBJ2-7; the D call is tentative, TRBD1 or TRBD2, as each matches 6 bases. This specimen was peripheral blood, taken on day 0 of AZD1222 vaccination. This receptor was obtained from an adult in good health. At the DNA level, the sequence is TGTGCCACCGCCGAGGGGGGCGAGCAGTACTTC. Its amino acids are CATAEGGEQYF.